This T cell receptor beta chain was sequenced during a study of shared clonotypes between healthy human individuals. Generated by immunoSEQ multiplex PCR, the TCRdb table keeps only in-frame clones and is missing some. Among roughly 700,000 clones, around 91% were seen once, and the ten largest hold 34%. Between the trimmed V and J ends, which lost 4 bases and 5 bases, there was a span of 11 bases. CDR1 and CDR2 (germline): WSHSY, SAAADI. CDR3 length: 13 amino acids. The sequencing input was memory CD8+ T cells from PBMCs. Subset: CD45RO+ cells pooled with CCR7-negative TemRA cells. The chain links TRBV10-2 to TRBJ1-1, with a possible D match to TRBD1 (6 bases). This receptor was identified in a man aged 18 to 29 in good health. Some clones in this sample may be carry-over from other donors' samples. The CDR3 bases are TGCGCCAGCAGTGGAGGGGGGTGGACTGAAGCTTTCTTT. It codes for CASSGGGWTEAFF.